These 27 T cell receptor beta chains were all obtained from the same sample, sequenced in a study of control samples from healthy donors and cancer patients. Sequencing used immunoSEQ multiplex PCR; TCRdb keeps in-frame clones, though not all of them. The sample shows around 100,000 clones, over 85% of them seen only once. Input material: blood. The receptor set was obtained from a human donor in good health. The donor label of this sample is uncertain.

V gene TRBV6-5 combines with J gene TRBJ2-3; TRBD1 might be the D (6 bases). The V and J ends lost 7 bases and 2 bases respectively, with 13 bases between them. From germline, CDR1 is MNHEY and CDR2 SVGAGI. This CDR3 spans 14 amino acids. This CDR3 reads CASKPGHFTDTQYF. For the CDR3, the DNA is TGTGCCAGCAAACCGGGACACTTCACAGATACGCAGTATTTT.

This chain uses TRBV10-3 with TRBJ2-2; no clear D gene. The CDR3 extends over 13 amino acids. Per germline, CDR1 ENHRY and CDR2 SYGVKD. V was shortened by 4 bases and J by 7 bases, with 10 bases between the two germline ends. CDR3 bases: TGTGCCATCAGTGGGCAGGATCTCGGGGAGCTGTTTTTT. It specifies CAISGQDLGELFF.

The CDR3 reads CASSRTPGQGKVAYNEQFF. In DNA form, the CDR3 reads TGTGCCAGCTCGCGAACGCCGGGACAGGGAAAGGTAGCCTACAATGAGCAGTTCTTC. This chain uses TRBV18 with TRBJ2-1, with 9 positions matching TRBD1. CDR1 is KGHSH and CDR2 is LQKENI in the germline V gene. The CDR3 is 19 amino acids. V lost 6 bases, J lost 2 bases, and 17 bases stayed unmatched. The full variable domain, in which reference TRBV18 and TRBJ2-1 provide the parts outside the CDR3, is NAGVMQNPRHLVRRRGQEARLRCSPMKGHSHVYWYRQLPEEGLKFMVYLQKENIIDESGMPKERFSAEFPKEGPSILRIQQVVRGDSAAYFCASSRTPGQGKVAYNEQFFGPGTRLTVL.

The genes are TRBV5-8 and TRBJ1-4, with D possibly being TRBD1 (5 bases). CDR3 length: 16 residues. V shed 4 bases and J shed 7 bases, with 20 bases lying between them. Germline V lookup: CDR1 SGHTS, CDR2 YDEGEE. The CDR3 spells CASSPTWVWRGEKLFF. The CDR3 nucleotides read TGTGCCAGCAGCCCGACCTGGGTCTGGAGGGGTGAAAAACTGTTTTTT.

V gene TRBV19 combines with J gene TRBJ1-5; weak D call: TRBD1 (6 bases). This CDR3 has 13 amino acids. V dropped 9 bases and J dropped 7 bases, with 16 bases sitting between them. Germline CDR1 is LNHDA and CDR2 is SQIVND (reference sequence). The CDR3 loop is CASSNSGVQPQHF. As DNA, the CDR3 is TGTGCCAGCTCCAACTCAGGGGTCCAGCCCCAGCATTTT. The full variable domain, completed using reference TRBV19 and TRBJ1-5, is DGGITQSPKYLFRKEGQNVTLSCEQNLNHDAMYWYRQDPGQGLRLIYYSQIVNDFQKGDIAEGYSVSREKKESFPLTVTSAQKNPTAFYLCASSNSGVQPQHFGDGTRLSIL.

The chain is built from TRBV7-2 and TRBJ1-2; 8 bases fit TRBD1. This CDR3 is 15 amino acids long. Per germline, CDR1 SGHTA and CDR2 FQGNSA. Unmatched junction bases numbered 9, after V lost 4 bases and J lost 5 bases. The CDR3 region is CASSSKGGQVYGYTF. CDR3 nucleotides: TGTGCCAGCAGCTCCAAGGGGGGACAGGTTTATGGCTACACCTTC. Using reference TRBV7-2 and TRBJ1-2 for the parts outside the CDR3, the full variable domain is GAGVSQSPSNKVTEKGKDVELRCDPISGHTALYWYRQSLGQGLEFLIYFQGNSAPDKSGLPSDRFSAERTGGSVSTLTIQRTQQEDSAVYLCASSSKGGQVYGYTFGSGTRLTVV.

The chain links TRBV6-6 to TRBJ2-2; 7 bases match TRBD2. Trimming took 4 bases from V and 1 from J; bases not matched to a gene: 6. The CDR3 has 16 residues. Germline V gene data show CDR1 as MNHNY and CDR2 as SVGAGI (reference sequence). The CDR3: CASSFERGLNTGELFF. The CDR3 nucleotides read TGTGCCAGCAGTTTCGAGCGGGGACTGAACACCGGGGAGCTGTTTTTT.

The rearrangement joins TRBV24-1 to TRBJ1-2; D is unclear. The germline V gene encodes CDR1 KGHDR and CDR2 SFDVKD. The V end lost 10 bases, the J end lost 5 bases, and 7 bases lay between the germline ends. This CDR3 has 10 amino acids. In DNA form, the CDR3 reads TGTGCCACTTCGGAATATGGCTACACCTTC. Residues: CATSEYGYTF.

The chain joins TRBV6-5 to TRBJ2-5; maybe TRBD2 (6 bases). CDR1 is MNHEY and CDR2 is SVGAGI in the germline V gene. With 5 bases removed from V and 5 bases from J, the gap between germline ends came to 9 bases. CDR3 length equals 12 residues. The DNA of the CDR3 is TGTGCCAGCAGTCGGAGGGGCGAGACCCAGTACTTC. Encoded protein: CASSRRGETQYF.

The CDR3: CASSPLGQGGDTQYF. The CDR3 nucleotides are TGCGCCAGCAGCCCCCTGGGACAGGGAGGAGATACGCAGTATTTT. This chain connects TRBV5-1 to TRBJ2-3, with 9 bases matching TRBD1. Per germline, CDR1 SGHRS and CDR2 YFSETQ. The CDR3 sequence is 15 residues long. The V segment lost 4 bases and the J segment 5 bases; nucleotides outside the gene matches: 8.

The chain combines TRBV5-8 with TRBJ1-2; D perhaps matches TRBD1 (5 bases). Trimming pared 4 bases from V and 3 bases from J, leaving 13 bases between. The CDR3 runs to 14 residues. Germline CDR1 reads SGHTS; CDR2 reads YDEGEE. The CDR3 reads CASSPGRGDYGYTF. DNA for the CDR3: TGTGCCAGCAGCCCCGGAAGGGGAGACTATGGCTACACCTTC.

This clone was detected once. CDR3 amino acids: CASSRTLGNTIYF. In DNA, the CDR3 is TGTGCCAGCAGCCGGACTCTTGGAAACACCATATATTTT. V usage is TRBV5-6 and J usage is TRBJ1-3; D gene ambiguous. Germline V gives CDR1 SGHDT, CDR2 YYEEEE. Trimming stripped 4 bases from V and 3 bases from J, with 8 bases between. The CDR3 sequence is 13 residues long.

The V and J genes are TRBV19 and TRBJ1-6, with 9 bases lining up with TRBD1. V gave up 5 bases and J gave up 9 bases; unmatched junction bases: 5. Germline V CDR1 and CDR2: LNHDA, SQIVND (reference sequence). This CDR3 is 14 amino acids long. The chain's CDR3 is CASSGTGNGSPLHF. The DNA for the CDR3 is TGTGCCAGTAGTGGGACAGGGAATGGTTCACCCCTCCACTTT.

The gene calls are TRBV6-5 and TRBJ1-2; 9 bases are a match to TRBD1. CDR3 length: 16 residues. CDR1 MNHEY and CDR2 SVGAGI come from the germline V gene. The V segment lost 2 bases and the J segment 2 bases; nucleotides outside the gene matches: 6. The CDR3 here is CASSYQRQGGNYGYTF. The CDR3 DNA follows: TGTGCCAGCAGTTACCAGAGACAGGGGGGAAACTATGGCTACACCTTC.

The chain joins TRBV5-4 to TRBJ2-3; the match to TRBD2 covers 12 bases. CDR3 length: 19 residues. V gave up 0 bases and J gave up 2 bases; unmatched junction bases: 10. Germline CDR1 SGHNT, CDR2 YYREEE (reference sequence). DNA for the CDR3: TGTGCCAGCAGCTTGGGCGGGCTAGCGGGGGGGCCTATCACAGATACGCAGTATTTT. Translated: CASSLGGLAGGPITDTQYF.

V is TRBV19 and J is TRBJ1-2, with 8 bases lining up with TRBD1. There are 15 residues in the CDR3. V was clipped by 5 bases and J by 2 bases; unmatched bases: 7. Germline V gene sequence: CDR1 LNHDA, CDR2 SQIVND (reference sequence). The CDR3 DNA reads TGTGCCAGTAGTCCCTGGACAGGGCAGAACTATGGCTACACCTTC. This codes for CASSPWTGQNYGYTF.

This chain connects TRBV19 to TRBJ1-1, with 12 bases that match TRBD1. The CDR3 spans 16 residues. The germline gives CDR1 LNHDA, CDR2 SQIVND (reference sequence). Trimming cost V 5 bases and J 1 base; bases outside gene matches: 5. Here the CDR3 DNA reads TGTGCCAGTAGTGGGACAGGGGGCGGCAGGAACACTGAAGCTTTCTTT. Translating it yields CASSGTGGGRNTEAFF. The full variable domain, rest sourced from reference TRBV19 and TRBJ1-1, is DGGITQSPKYLFRKEGQNVTLSCEQNLNHDAMYWYRQDPGQGLRLIYYSQIVNDFQKGDIAEGYSVSREKKESFPLTVTSAQKNPTAFYLCASSGTGGGRNTEAFFGQGTRLTVV.

This chain uses TRBV7-2 with TRBJ2-2; 8 nucleotides match TRBD2. The length of the CDR3 is 17 residues. Germline CDR1 SGHTA, CDR2 FQGNSA. The ends lost 0 bases at V and 7 bases at J; junction bases unmatched: 10. The CDR3: CASSLASAGGAGGELFF. Here the CDR3 DNA reads TGTGCCAGCAGCTTAGCGTCGGCGGGGGGTGCGGGCGGGGAGCTGTTTTTT.

V is TRBV30 and J is TRBJ2-1, with D possibly being TRBD2 (7 bases). Germline V lookup: CDR1 GTSNPN, CDR2 SVGIG (reference sequence). V lost 8 bases and J 0 bases, leaving 17 bases between the germline ends. This CDR3 is built from 15 residues. CDR3 bases: TGTGCCAGACTCGGGGGGCTAAGCTCCTACAATGAGCAGTTCTTC. The encoded protein is CARLGGLSSYNEQFF.

V and J are TRBV10-3 and TRBJ2-3, with 10 bases identical to TRBD1. Trimming took 5 bases from V and 1 from J; bases not matched to a gene: 12. The CDR3 has 18 residues. The V gene's germline CDR1 is ENHRY and CDR2 SYGVKD. The CDR3: CAISPGQGNFDGTDTQYF. CDR3 DNA: TGTGCCATCAGTCCGGGACAGGGGAATTTCGACGGCACAGATACGCAGTATTTT.

This clone is a singleton in its sample. V is TRBV12-5 and J is TRBJ2-5; a weak D match, TRBD1 (6 bases). The V end was cut by 2 bases, the J end by 5 bases, with 15 bases between. Germline V lookup: CDR1 LGHNT, CDR2 FRNRAP. The CDR3 has 15 amino acids. In DNA, the CDR3 is TGTGCTAGTGGTTTGATGGGGGCGCCTTCCGAGACCCAGTACTTC. Residues: CASGLMGAPSETQYF.

The DNA of the CDR3 is TGTGCCAGCAGCTCCGGGACAGGGGGCACAGATACGCAGTATTTT. Protein sequence: CASSSGTGGTDTQYF. The rearrangement uses TRBV6-5 and TRBJ2-3, with TRBD1 identical over 10 bases. V was clipped by 6 bases and J by 1 base; unmatched bases: 4. There are 15 residues in the CDR3. The germline gives CDR1 MNHEY, CDR2 SVGAGI.

V gene TRBV21-1 combines with J gene TRBJ1-1. TRBV21-1 is reported as a pseudogene. The CDR3 loop spans 16 amino acids. CDR3 residues: CASSKEVDGRDTEAFF. The DNA for the CDR3 is TGTGCCAGCAGCAAGGAGGTCGACGGGCGGGACACTGAAGCTTTCTTT.

The chain links TRBV15 to TRBJ1-1, with D unresolved. The CDR3 runs 13 residues. In germline, CDR1 is LNHNV, CDR2 YYDKDF (reference sequence). Trimming left V 5 bases short and J 1 base short, with 8 bases between. The CDR3 DNA reads as TGTGCCACCAGCCCGAGACCGAACACTGAAGCTTTCTTT. As protein: CATSPRPNTEAFF.

This sequence joins TRBV19 and TRBJ1-6; no clear D gene. The V gene's germline CDR1 is LNHDA and CDR2 SQIVND (reference sequence). The length of the CDR3 is 15 residues. V dropped 3 bases and J dropped 1 base, with 7 bases sitting between them. The CDR3 DNA reads as TGTGCCAGTAGTATCGGTGGATCCTATAATTCACCCCTCCACTTT. Protein sequence: CASSIGGSYNSPLHF. Looking up the rest from reference TRBV19 and TRBJ1-6 gives the full variable domain: DGGITQSPKYLFRKEGQNVTLSCEQNLNHDAMYWYRQDPGQGLRLIYYSQIVNDFQKGDIAEGYSVSREKKESFPLTVTSAQKNPTAFYLCASSIGGSYNSPLHFGNGTRLTVT.

V usage is TRBV2 and J usage is TRBJ1-6, with a possible D match to TRBD1 (5 bases). Germline V lookup: CDR1 SNHLY, CDR2 FYNNEI. CDR3 size: 15 residues. Between the trimmed V and J ends, which lost 7 bases and 7 bases, there was a span of 17 bases. CDR3 residues: CASKVGGAANSPLHF. The CDR3 DNA follows: TGTGCCAGCAAGGTCGGGGGAGCCGCCAATTCACCCCTCCACTTT.

This chain uses TRBV10-1 with TRBJ2-3; D ambiguous. The germline V gene encodes CDR1 WNHNN and CDR2 SYGVQD (reference sequence). V was trimmed by 2 bases and J by 6 bases, leaving 15 bases between them. This CDR3 comprises 15 residues. CDR3 nucleotides: TGCGCCAGCAGTGAGGGCGACATCGTGGCCGATACGCAGTATTTT. Translation gives CASSEGDIVADTQYF.